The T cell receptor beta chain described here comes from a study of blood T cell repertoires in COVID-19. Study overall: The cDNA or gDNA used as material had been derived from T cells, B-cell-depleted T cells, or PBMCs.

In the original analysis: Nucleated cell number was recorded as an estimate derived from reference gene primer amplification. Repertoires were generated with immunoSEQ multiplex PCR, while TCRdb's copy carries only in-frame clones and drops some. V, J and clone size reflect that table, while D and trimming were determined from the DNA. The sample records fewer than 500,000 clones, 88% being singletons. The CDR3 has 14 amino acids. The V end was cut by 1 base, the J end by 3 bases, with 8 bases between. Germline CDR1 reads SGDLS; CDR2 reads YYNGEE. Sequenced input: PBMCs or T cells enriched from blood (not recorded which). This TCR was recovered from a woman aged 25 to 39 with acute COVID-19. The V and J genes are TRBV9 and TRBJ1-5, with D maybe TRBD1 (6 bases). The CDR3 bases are TGTGCCAGCAGCGTATCAGGGGCCAATCAGCCCCAGCATTTT. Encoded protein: CASSVSGANQPQHF.